These 21 T cell receptor beta chains originate from one sample sequenced in a study of blood T cell repertoires in COVID-19 (dated by TCRdb to the early 2020s). The library was obtained by the immunoSEQ multiplex PCR assay. What TCRdb holds here is the immuneACCESS table cut down to in-frame rearrangements. Part of the clones is not present; checked against another copy, under half of the missing clones reflect an unresolved V gene, and the others are unexplained. The sample table shows roughly 100,000 clones, and roughly four fifths are seen once. The ten largest clones capture around 10% of the sample. Sequencing was performed on peripheral blood. The source is a man aged 35 to 55 with active or convalescent COVID-19.

The J gene is TRBJ1-1, the V gene TRBV3-1 (or the pseudogene TRBV3-2), with 8 nucleotides matching TRBD1. V trimming: 1 base; J trimming: 5 bases; junction bases outside the gene matches: 3. The CDR3 totals 14 residues. Germline CDR1 and CDR2: LGHDT and YNNKEL (reference sequence). In DNA, the CDR3 is TGTGCCAGCAGCCAAGGGACAGGGTCTACTGAAGCTTTCTTT. Its protein is CASSQGTGSTEAFF.

V gene TRBV28 combines with J gene TRBJ1-2, with TRBD1 as a possible D gene (6 bases). Germline V gene lookup returns CDR1 MDHEN and CDR2 SYDVKM. This CDR3 contains 15 residues. V was pared by 5 bases and J by 4 bases, with 17 bases between. As DNA, the CDR3 is TGTGCCAGCAGTGTAAACAGGGTTAGTGGCTATGGCTACACCTTC. It yields the protein CASSVNRVSGYGYTF.

This clone has more than one count but fewer than ten. The V gene is TRBV7-9, the J gene TRBJ2-3, with a weak D call TRBD1 (5 bases). Germline values: CDR1 SEHNR, CDR2 FQNEAQ (reference sequence). V lost 0 bases, J lost 2 bases, and 15 bases lay in between. CDR3 length: 17 residues. CDR3 residues: CASSLAPSQEPTDTQYF. CDR3 sequence (DNA): TGTGCCAGCAGCTTAGCCCCCTCACAGGAACCCACAGATACGCAGTATTTT.

This chain joins TRBV7-3 and TRBJ1-1, with D unclear. CDR3 length: 14 residues. CDR1 SGHTA and CDR2 FQGTGA come from the germline V gene. Trimming took 3 bases from V and 4 from J, leaving 12 bases between them. In DNA form, the CDR3 reads TGTGCCAGCAGCTTGGGAGTTCGGGGCACTGAAGCTTTCTTT. Its translation is CASSLGVRGTEAFF.

The J gene is TRBJ1-6, the V gene TRBV10-3; 7 bases match TRBD1. V dropped 3 bases and J dropped 5; count of bases not matched to a gene: 10. The CDR3 runs to 17 residues. Germline CDR1 reads ENHRY; CDR2 reads SYGVKD. The CDR3, as DNA: TGTGCCATCAGTGACTCCTCCGGGACAGTTAATAATTCACCCCTCCACTTT. It specifies CAISDSSGTVNNSPLHF.

The gene calls are TRBV30 and TRBJ1-3; weak D call: TRBD1 (5 bases). The CDR3 runs 15 residues. V lost 2 bases to trimming and J lost 1 base, with 12 bases between them. From germline, CDR1 is GTSNPN and CDR2 SVGIG (reference sequence). The CDR3 spells CAWSPLSGSGNTIYF. The CDR3 DNA is TGTGCCTGGAGTCCCCTTTCAGGGTCTGGAAACACCATATATTTT.

This rearrangement joins TRBV28 to TRBJ1-5; the D gene is possibly TRBD1 (6 bases). Germline CDR1 MDHEN, CDR2 SYDVKM. There are 11 residues in the CDR3. Trimming took 5 bases from V and 12 from J, leaving 11 bases between them. The CDR3 is CASSIQGRQHF. Here the CDR3 DNA reads TGTGCCAGCAGTATACAGGGTCGCCAGCATTTT.

The chain has TRBV25-1 and TRBJ2-7; 9 positions match TRBD2. The germline V gene has CDR1 MGHDK and CDR2 SYGVNS. The CDR3 spans 15 residues. J lost 2 bases, V lost 6 bases, and 8 bases had no gene match. The CDR3 DNA reads as TGTGCCAGCAGATCCCTGACTAGCGGAACCTACGAGCAGTACTTC. Its translation is CASRSLTSGTYEQYF.

The DNA of the CDR3 is TGTGCCAGCAGGGCAGGACAGGGGGGGATAAGTGAAGCTTTCTTT. Protein product: CASRAGQGGISEAFF. This chain connects TRBV6-5 to TRBJ1-1; 10 bases align to TRBD1. CDR1 is MNHEY, CDR2 SVGAGI, per germline. The CDR3 totals 15 residues. V trimming: 6 bases; J trimming: 7 bases; junction bases outside the gene matches: 11.

The V gene is TRBV11-2, the J gene TRBJ1-1, with D uncertain. Between the trimmed V and J ends, which lost 4 bases and 1 base, there was a span of 13 bases. The CDR3 covers 15 residues. CDR1 SGHAT and CDR2 FQNNGV come from the germline V gene. The CDR3 here is CASSSRGAANTEAFF. The CDR3 bases are TGTGCCAGCAGCTCCCGCGGTGCCGCGAACACTGAAGCTTTCTTT.

V usage is TRBV7-2 and J usage is TRBJ2-5; perhaps TRBD1 as D (5 bases). V was cut by 5 bases and J by 4 bases, with 11 bases left in between. The CDR3 covers 13 residues. Looked up from germline, CDR1 is SGHTA and CDR2 is FQGNSA. CDR3 nucleotides: TGTGCCAGCAGCCCTCAGGGAAGAGAGACCCAGTACTTC. Protein sequence: CASSPQGRETQYF.

The V and J genes are TRBV9 and TRBJ2-7; tentative D call: TRBD2 (5 bases). The CDR3 loop spans 15 amino acids. Trimming took 0 bases from V and 7 from J, leaving 17 bases between them. The germline V gene has CDR1 SGDLS and CDR2 YYNGEE. CDR3 nucleotides: TGTGCCAGCAGCGTAGTAGGAGGCCATACTGGGGAGCAGTACTTC. Amino acid sequence: CASSVVGGHTGEQYF.

The chain uses TRBV18 and TRBJ1-1; 7 bases map to TRBD1. The CDR3 runs 12 residues. Losses at the gene ends were 6 bases for V and 3 bases for J; bases not matched to a gene: 1. Germline CDR1 reads KGHSH; CDR2 reads LQKENI. Here the CDR3 DNA reads TGTGCCAGCTCCAGGGGGGACACTGAAGCTTTCTTT. Translation gives CASSRGDTEAFF.

The V and J genes are TRBV6-5 and TRBJ1-2, with D unresolved. Trimming removed 7 bases at V and 4 bases at J, with 13 bases between. The CDR3 is 13 residues long. Germline lookup yields CDR1 MNHEY and CDR2 SVGAGI. CDR3 loop: CASTTERSYGYTF. The DNA for the CDR3 is TGTGCCAGCACCACCGAGCGCAGCTATGGCTACACCTTC.

The chain combines TRBV5-6 with TRBJ1-5, with D tentatively TRBD1 (6 bases). Trimming cost V 0 bases and J 3 bases, with 16 bases left between them. The germline gives CDR1 SGHDT, CDR2 YYEEEE. The CDR3 is 17 residues long. The CDR3 bases are TGTGCCAGCAGCTTGGTCCTAAAGGACAGTATCAATCAGCCCCAGCATTTT. Its translation is CASSLVLKDSINQPQHF. The full variable domain, completed using reference TRBV5-6 and TRBJ1-5, is DAGVTQSPTHLIKTRGQQVTLRCSPKSGHDTVSWYQQALGQGPQFIFQYYEEEERQRGNFPDRFSGHQFPNYSSELNVNALLLGDSALYLCASSLVLKDSINQPQHFGDGTRLSIL.

V gene TRBV30 combines with J gene TRBJ2-2; no definite D call. The CDR3 covers 11 residues. V shed 0 bases and J shed 9 bases, with 5 bases lying between them. CDR1 is GTSNPN, CDR2 SVGIG, per germline (reference sequence). For the CDR3, the DNA is TGTGCCTGGAGTGTACGGTGGGAGCTGTTTTTT. Encoded protein: CAWSVRWELFF.

This clone came up a few times. The chain recombines TRBV6-2 or TRBV6-3 with TRBJ2-7; 7 nucleotides align to TRBD1. This CDR3 is built from 14 residues. V shed 2 bases, J shed 2 bases, and the junction held 3 bases outside the gene matches. Germline CDR1 is MNHEY and CDR2 is SVGEGT. The CDR3 loop is CASSYGTAPYEQYF. CDR3 in DNA: TGTGCCAGCAGTTACGGGACAGCACCCTACGAGCAGTACTTC.

Comment on this clone: The sample carries other DNA sequences with the same CDR3. This chain joins TRBV7-2 and TRBJ2-7, with 9 positions matching TRBD1. The junction had 4 bases not matched to a gene; V was cut back by 4 bases and J by 6 bases. CDR1 and CDR2 from the germline V gene are SGHTA and FQGNSA. This CDR3 comprises 13 residues. The CDR3 nucleotides are TGTGCCAGCAGCTCCGGACAGGGGCGCGAGCAGTACTTC. The encoded protein is CASSSGQGREQYF.

The chain employs TRBV30 and TRBJ2-1; tentative D call: TRBD1 (6 bases). V was pared by 3 bases and J by 0 bases, with 9 bases between. The germline gives CDR1 GTSNPN, CDR2 SVGIG (reference sequence). The CDR3 extends over 14 amino acids. CDR3 sequence: CAWRQQGSYNEQFF. The CDR3 DNA reads as TGTGCCTGGAGACAACAGGGCTCCTACAATGAGCAGTTCTTC.

V is TRBV18 and J is TRBJ1-1; TRBD1 agrees at 8 bases. Germline V gene sequence: CDR1 KGHSH, CDR2 LQKENI. Trimming at V came to 3 bases and at J to 0 bases, leaving 9 bases not matched to a gene. This CDR3 has 17 residues. The CDR3 nucleotides are TGTGCCAGCTCACCGCCCGGGACAGGTTTAATGAACACTGAAGCTTTCTTT. It codes for CASSPPGTGLMNTEAFF. Combining the CDR3 with reference TRBV18 and TRBJ1-1 gives the whole variable domain NAGVMQNPRHLVRRRGQEARLRCSPMKGHSHVYWYRQLPEEGLKFMVYLQKENIIDESGMPKERFSAEFPKEGPSILRIQQVVRGDSAAYFCASSPPGTGLMNTEAFFGQGTRLTVV.

The V and J genes are TRBV2 and TRBJ2-1, with TRBD1 matching over 9 bases. Per germline, CDR1 SNHLY and CDR2 FYNNEI. CDR3 length equals 13 residues. The ends lost 6 bases at V and 10 bases at J; junction bases unmatched: 7. DNA for the CDR3: TGTGCCAGCAGGAGGGGACAGGGAGGAGAGCAGTTCTTC. Translation gives CASRRGQGGEQFF.